This T cell receptor (beta chain) emerged from a study of shared clonotypes between healthy human individuals. TCRdb keeps only in-frame clones here, not all; method: immunoSEQ multiplex PCR. The profile shows some 2,500,000 clones, 85% to 95% of them singletons. V was clipped by 0 bases and J by 8 bases, with 11 bases between them. The CDR3 length is 13 residues. Germline assignment: CDR1 SGDLS and CDR2 YYNGEE. Sequencing was done on a sample of naive CD4+ T cells from PBMCs. Subset: CD45RA+ positively selected. V and J are TRBV9 and TRBJ1-2; maybe TRBD1 (5 bases). The clonotype comes from a man aged 18 to 29 in good health. Some clones in this sample may be carry-over from other donors' samples. The CDR3 DNA is TGTGCCAGCAGCGTAGCGTCAGGGAGAGGCTACACCTTC. This codes for CASSVASGRGYTF.